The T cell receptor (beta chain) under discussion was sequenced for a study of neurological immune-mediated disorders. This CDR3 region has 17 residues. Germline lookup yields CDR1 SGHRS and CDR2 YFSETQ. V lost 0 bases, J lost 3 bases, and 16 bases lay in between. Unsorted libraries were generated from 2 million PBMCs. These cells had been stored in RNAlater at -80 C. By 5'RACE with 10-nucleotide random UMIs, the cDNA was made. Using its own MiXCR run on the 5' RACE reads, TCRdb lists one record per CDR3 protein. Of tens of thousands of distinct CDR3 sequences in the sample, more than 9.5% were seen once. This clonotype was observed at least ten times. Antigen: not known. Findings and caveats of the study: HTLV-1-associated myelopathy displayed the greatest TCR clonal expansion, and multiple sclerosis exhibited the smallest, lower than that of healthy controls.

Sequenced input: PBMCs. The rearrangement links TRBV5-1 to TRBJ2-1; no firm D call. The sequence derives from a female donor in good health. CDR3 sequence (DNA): TGCGCCAGCAGCTTGGATCTCGGACCCAGGATCTACAATGAGCAGTTCTTC. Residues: CASSLDLGPRIYNEQFF.